The clone carrying this TCR beta chain has at least ten counts. RNA transcripts gave rise to amplified TCR beta CDR3 regions. A first-round RT-PCR of the TCR CDR3 used the HTBI primer set. TCRdb recomputed calls from the multiplex PCR reads with MiXCR, one row per CDR3 protein. Of some 620,000 distinct CDR3 sequences in the sample, around 15% were seen once. Graves' hyperthyroidism was deemed stable absent ophthalmopathy progression within 18 months. Hyperthyroidism, newly diagnosed and lasting under 2 months, affected patients aged 18 to 65. PBMCs stemmed from 8.5 to 10 ml fresh peripheral blood. This record comes from a study of T cells in Graves' hyperthyroidism and ophthalmopathy. V gave up 2 bases and J gave up 1 base, with 9 bases separating them. This CDR3 spans 14 amino acids.

The TCR was taken from a woman aged 25-40 years with Graves' hyperthyroidism. The chain uses TRBV12-3 or TRBV12-4 and TRBJ2-7; D perhaps matches TRBD1 (6 bases). Sequenced input: blood. CDR3 in DNA: TGTGCCAGCAGTTTACTCAGGGGATCCTACGAGCAGTACTTC. This sequence encodes CASSLLRGSYEQYF.